A single sample gave rise to the 19 T cell receptor beta chains below, sequenced in a study of shared clonotypes between healthy human individuals. Sequencing used immunoSEQ multiplex PCR; TCRdb keeps in-frame clones, though not all of them. The sample holds around 2,000,000 clones; roughly 96% are singletons and the top ten take 0.13%. Source material: naive CD4+ T cells sorted from blood. Regarding subset: CD45RA+ positively selected. The receptors derive from a man aged 18 to 29 in good health.

The rearrangement joins TRBV30 to TRBJ2-1, with D possibly matching TRBD2 (6 bases). Germline V gene data show CDR1 as GTSNPN and CDR2 as SVGIG (reference sequence). V gave up 3 bases and J gave up 2 bases, with 8 bases separating them. This CDR3 spans 13 amino acids. CDR3 loop: CAWREGTYNEQFF. The CDR3 DNA is TGTGCCTGGAGGGAGGGAACCTACAATGAGCAGTTCTTC. Supplemented by reference TRBV30 and TRBJ2-1, the full variable domain reads SQTIHQWPATLVQPVGSPLSLECTVEGTSNPNLYWYRQAAGRGLQLLFYSVGIGQISSEVPQNLSASRPQDRQFILSSKKLLLSDSGFYLCAWREGTYNEQFFGPGTRLTVL.

The table lists this clone with a count of one. V and J are TRBV4-1 and TRBJ2-5; 8 nucleotides match TRBD2. This CDR3 is built from 15 residues. Per germline, CDR1 MGHRA and CDR2 YSYEKL. The V and J ends lost 4 bases and 2 bases, in that order; junction bases with no gene match: 6. This CDR3 reads CASSRLLAVQETQYF. CDR3 bases: TGCGCCAGCAGCCGCCTACTAGCGGTACAAGAGACCCAGTACTTC.

This chain joins TRBV9 and TRBJ1-4; 11 nucleotides agree with TRBD1. Losses at the gene ends were 4 bases for V and 8 bases for J; bases not matched to a gene: 7. Germline V gives CDR1 SGDLS, CDR2 YYNGEE. The CDR3 has 15 residues. DNA of the CDR3: TGTGCCAGCAGCACCGGGGACAGGGGGTTAGAAAAACTGTTTTTT. This translates into CASSTGDRGLEKLFF.

This chain links TRBV5-4 with TRBJ1-2; D possibly corresponds to TRBD1 (5 bases). Germline assignment: CDR1 SGHNT and CDR2 YYREEE (reference sequence). V was pared by 1 base and J by 7 bases, with 20 bases between. This CDR3 is 16 amino acids long. The CDR3 loop reads CASSLIWQIDGGGYTF. The CDR3 nucleotides read TGTGCCAGCAGCTTGATCTGGCAGATCGACGGGGGTGGCTACACCTTC.

Written as DNA, the CDR3 is TGTGCCAGCAGCCGGGGACAGGGCGGCTATGGCTACACCTTC. Translation: CASSRGQGGYGYTF. The chain carries TRBV7-9 and TRBJ1-2; TRBD1 matches 9 bases. From germline, CDR1 is SEHNR and CDR2 FQNEAQ (reference sequence). J lost 4 bases, V lost 5 bases, and 5 bases had no gene match. This CDR3 region has 14 residues.

The chain combines TRBV11-2 with TRBJ2-2, with 8 bases aligning to TRBD1. The CDR3 has 15 residues. V was clipped by 2 bases and J by 4 bases; unmatched bases: 3. CDR1 is SGHAT and CDR2 is FQNNGV in the germline V gene. CDR3 nucleotides: TGTGCCAGCAGCTTATGGACAGGGCGCACCGGGGAGCTGTTTTTT. Translation: CASSLWTGRTGELFF. Variable domain in full (rest from reference TRBV11-2 and TRBJ2-2): EAGVAQSPRYKIIEKRQSVAFWCNPISGHATLYWYQQILGQGPKLLIQFQNNGVVDDSQLPKDRFSAERLKGVDSTLKIQPAKLEDSAVYLCASSLWTGRTGELFFGEGSRLTVL.

The chain carries TRBV11-2 and TRBJ2-1; possibly TRBD1 for D (5 bases). CDR1 and CDR2 from the germline V gene are SGHAT and FQNNGV. With 6 bases removed from V and 6 bases from J, the gap between germline ends came to 15 bases. The CDR3 totals 14 residues. This chain's CDR3 is CASRDRTRINEQFF. In nucleotides, the CDR3 is TGTGCCAGCAGGGATAGGACAAGGATCAATGAGCAGTTCTTC.

This sequence joins TRBV28 and TRBJ1-1; D is possibly TRBD1 (6 bases). CDR1 and CDR2 from the germline V gene are MDHEN and SYDVKM. This CDR3 contains 13 residues. V lost 6 bases and J 1 base, leaving 9 bases between the germline ends. The DNA for the CDR3 is TGTGCCAGCAGCGGGGGGGCGAACACTGAAGCTTTCTTT. It translates to CASSGGANTEAFF.

The gene calls are TRBV5-1 and TRBJ2-1; no clear D gene. V lost 2 bases, J lost 3 bases, and 12 bases lay in between. The CDR3 totals 15 residues. Looked up from germline, CDR1 is SGHRS and CDR2 is YFSETQ. In DNA form, the CDR3 reads TGCGCCAGCAGCTTCGGGCCGCAATTCTACAATGAGCAGTTCTTC. Translating it yields CASSFGPQFYNEQFF.

The V gene is TRBV12-5, the J gene TRBJ2-1; 11 positions match TRBD2. Germline loops: CDR1 LGHNT, CDR2 FRNRAP. CDR3 size: 16 residues. J gave up 4 bases and V 1 base, and 3 bases lay outside the gene matches. The CDR3 loop reads CASGLALAGGYNEQFF. The DNA for the CDR3 is TGTGCTAGTGGTTTGGCGCTAGCGGGAGGATACAATGAGCAGTTCTTC.

Worth noting for this clone: Additional DNA sequences in this sample encode the identical CDR3. This chain links TRBV30 with TRBJ2-3; D gene unclear. The CDR3 spans 11 residues. With 0 bases removed from V and 5 bases from J, the gap between germline ends came to 3 bases. Germline CDR1 reads GTSNPN; CDR2 reads SVGIG (reference sequence). CDR3 amino acids: CAWSVRDTQYF. CDR3 DNA sequence: TGTGCCTGGAGTGTAAGAGATACGCAGTATTTT.

The rearrangement links TRBV11-2 to TRBJ1-3; D uncertain. V was cut by 0 bases and J by 0 bases, with 9 bases left in between. CDR3 length equals 16 residues. CDR1 SGHAT and CDR2 FQNNGV come from the germline V gene. CDR3 nucleotide sequence: TGTGCCAGCAGCTTAGATCGGATAAGCTCTGGAAACACCATATATTTT. Translating it yields CASSLDRISSGNTIYF.

This clone was counted once. This chain uses TRBV6-5 with TRBJ1-5; 7 positions match TRBD1. Germline values: CDR1 MNHEY, CDR2 SVGAGI. This CDR3 contains 13 residues. The J segment lost 7 bases and the V segment lost 6 bases, leaving 6 bases of the junction unmatched. DNA for the CDR3: TGTGCCAGCAGAAGGGGGCCTTACCAGCCCCAGCATTTT. Amino acid sequence: CASRRGPYQPQHF.

The V and J genes are TRBV5-1 and TRBJ2-1; possibly TRBD1 for D (5 bases). V lost 0 bases to trimming and J lost 10 bases, with 14 bases between them. The germline V gene has CDR1 SGHRS and CDR2 YFSETQ. The CDR3 is 14 residues long. CDR3 sequence: CASSLAFPGNEQFF. Written as DNA, the CDR3 is TGCGCCAGCAGCTTGGCCTTCCCAGGGAACGAGCAGTTCTTC.

This clone was detected once. The J gene is TRBJ2-7, the V gene TRBV5-1; 9 bases match TRBD1. CDR3 size: 15 residues. After removal of 4 bases from V and 7 bases from J, the junction contained 12 bases not matched to a gene. Germline V gene data show CDR1 as SGHRS and CDR2 as YFSETQ. Here the CDR3 DNA reads TGCGCCAGCAGCGCCAAACAGGGGGCGGTCGAAGAGCAGTACTTC. Its protein is CASSAKQGAVEEQYF.

This clone was seen once. Other DNA sequences in the same sample also yield this CDR3. The CDR3 spells CASSRDRADQPQHF. CDR3 bases: TGTGCCAGCAGCCGGGACAGAGCGGATCAGCCCCAGCATTTT. The chain combines TRBV7-9 with TRBJ1-5, with 7 bases that match TRBD1. Germline lookup yields CDR1 SEHNR and CDR2 FQNEAQ (reference sequence). CDR3 length equals 14 residues. J gave up 5 bases and V 5 bases, and 6 bases lay outside the gene matches.

The chain joins TRBV7-2 to TRBJ1-5; no clear D gene. The germline V and J ends were trimmed by 0 bases and 9 bases, with 6 bases remaining between them. The CDR3 runs to 12 residues. CDR1 is SGHTA, CDR2 FQGNSA, per germline. Written as DNA, the CDR3 is TGTGCCAGCAGCTTAGCCCCAGGGCCCCAGCATTTT. It translates to CASSLAPGPQHF.

Comments on this clone: Other nucleotide sequences from this sample produce the same CDR3. This rearrangement joins TRBV5-1 to TRBJ2-3; 12 bases align to TRBD2. The CDR3 covers 14 residues. Per germline, CDR1 SGHRS and CDR2 YFSETQ. Trimming removed 4 bases from V and 5 bases from J; junction bases left unmatched: 2. The DNA for the CDR3 is TGCGCCAGCAGCGGGGGACTAGCGGGAGATACGCAGTATTTT. Protein: CASSGGLAGDTQYF.

V usage is TRBV7-3 and J usage is TRBJ2-5, with D possibly TRBD2 on 6 matching bases. V shed 5 bases and J shed 5 bases, with 18 bases lying between them. Germline-derived CDR1 and CDR2 are SGHTA and FQGTGA. This CDR3 region has 15 residues. In DNA, the CDR3 is TGTGCCAGCAGCCCATCCGGGAGCCTGGGGGAGACCCAGTACTTC. It codes for CASSPSGSLGETQYF.